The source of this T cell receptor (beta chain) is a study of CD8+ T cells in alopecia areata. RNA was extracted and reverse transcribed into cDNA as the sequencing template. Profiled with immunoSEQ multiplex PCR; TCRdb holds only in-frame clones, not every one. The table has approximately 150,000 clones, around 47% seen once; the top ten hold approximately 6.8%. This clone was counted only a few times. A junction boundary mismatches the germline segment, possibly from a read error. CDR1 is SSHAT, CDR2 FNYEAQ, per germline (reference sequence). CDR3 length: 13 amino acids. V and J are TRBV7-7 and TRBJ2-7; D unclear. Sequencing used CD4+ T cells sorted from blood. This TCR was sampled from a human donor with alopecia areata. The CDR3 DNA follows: TGTGCTAGCAGCTTAGAGAGGACCTACGAGCAGTACTTC. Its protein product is CASSLERTYEQYF.